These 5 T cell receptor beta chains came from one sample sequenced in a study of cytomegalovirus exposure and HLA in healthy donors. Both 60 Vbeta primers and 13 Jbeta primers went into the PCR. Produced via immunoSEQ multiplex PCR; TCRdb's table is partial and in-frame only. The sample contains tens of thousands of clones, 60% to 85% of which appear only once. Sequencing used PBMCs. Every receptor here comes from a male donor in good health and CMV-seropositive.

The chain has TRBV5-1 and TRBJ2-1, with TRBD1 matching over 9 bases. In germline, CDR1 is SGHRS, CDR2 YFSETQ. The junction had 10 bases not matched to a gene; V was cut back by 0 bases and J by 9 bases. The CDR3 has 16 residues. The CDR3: CASSLEDRGKWGEQFF. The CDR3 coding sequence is TGCGCCAGCAGCTTGGAGGACAGGGGCAAGTGGGGTGAGCAGTTCTTC.

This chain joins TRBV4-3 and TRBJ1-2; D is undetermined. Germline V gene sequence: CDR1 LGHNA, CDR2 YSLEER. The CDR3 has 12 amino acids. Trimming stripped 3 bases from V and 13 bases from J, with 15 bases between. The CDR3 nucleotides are TGCGCCAGCAGCCAGTCCGCCTGGCGGGTCACCTTC. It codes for CASSQSAWRVTF.

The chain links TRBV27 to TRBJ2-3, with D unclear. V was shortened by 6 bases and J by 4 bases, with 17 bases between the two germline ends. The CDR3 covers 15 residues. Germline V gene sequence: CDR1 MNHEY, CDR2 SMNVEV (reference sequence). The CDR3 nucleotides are TGTGCCAGCAGGAGAGGTTCTATCTCCGCAGATACGCAGTATTTT. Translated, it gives CASRRGSISADTQYF.

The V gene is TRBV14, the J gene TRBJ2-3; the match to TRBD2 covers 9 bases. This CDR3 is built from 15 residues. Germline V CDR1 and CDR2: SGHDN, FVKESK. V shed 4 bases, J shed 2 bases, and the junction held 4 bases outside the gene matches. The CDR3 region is CASSRGLAITDTQYF. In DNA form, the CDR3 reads TGTGCCAGCAGCCGCGGACTAGCGATCACAGATACGCAGTATTTT.

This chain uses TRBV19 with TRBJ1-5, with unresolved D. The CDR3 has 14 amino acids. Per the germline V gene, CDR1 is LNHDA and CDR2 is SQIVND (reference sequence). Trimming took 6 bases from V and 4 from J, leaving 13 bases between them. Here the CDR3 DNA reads TGTGCCAGTAGCCACTCTATACCGAATCAGCCCCAGCATTTT. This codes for CASSHSIPNQPQHF.